Listed below are T cell receptor beta chains from one sample, sequenced in a study of T-cell memory formation after mild COVID-19. TCRdb fed the 5' RACE reads into MiXCR, producing one record per CDR3 protein. The profile shows fewer than 140,000 distinct CDR3 sequences, about 18% of them singletons. The source material was PBMCs or a T cell subset sorted from them (not recorded which). The source of these receptors is an adult woman who had mild COVID-19 (a few samples of this study predate the infection). Cell type and time point are not known. The CDR3 runs from the conserved cysteine through the conserved F or W.

TRBV20-1 CSANPPYAETQYF
TRBV5-1 CASSPTGPTYEQYF
TRBV12-3/TRBV12-4 CASSQGQLTEAFF
TRBV27 CASSLQETYEQFF
TRBV4-1 CASSQEGRTSGSFRGDTQYF
TRBV7-9 CASSLTPQETQYF
TRBV20-1 CSARLEGVGYGYTF
TRBV10-3 CAISESDRTAEAFF
TRBV24-1 CATQDGPGIDTQYF
TRBV12-3/TRBV12-4 CASSSLVEGYTF
TRBV30 CAWTQGRGTEAFF
TRBV30 CAWEGLAENTQYF
TRBV9 CASSVEYGLHTEAFF
TRBV6-5 CASSPYGLNTEAFF
TRBV7-9 CASSSSTPNTGELFF
TRBV7-9 CASSFYPSGGTDTQYF
TRBV4-3 CASSQTSGRFLDTQYF
TRBV4-2 CASSQDLGGRAENIQYF
TRBV20-1 CSARRGSSYNEQFF
TRBV13 CASSWLEGEETGELFF
TRBV15 CATSRSGTGNQPQHF
TRBV19 CASSIGWGDGETQYF
TRBV25-1 CASSEVFGTANNEQFF
TRBV10-3 CAISGDTGELFF
TRBV9 CASNIASGASDTQYF
TRBV2 CASSAPGTRSGSYEQYF
TRBV6-5 CASSRVQVVPTEAFF
TRBV2 CASSEAGSGGELFF
TRBV7-9 CASSSQGTGNTIYF
TRBV12-3/TRBV12-4 CASSPTAGGREQFF
TRBV12-3/TRBV12-4 CASATEERAYEQYF
TRBV20-1 CSARGSTVSSYEQYF
TRBV7-2 CASSLAAGGRNYEQYF
TRBV7-9 CASSPLGNNQPQHF
TRBV4-2 CASSQEMGGFADTGELFF
TRBV7-9 CASSGIVAGSSYNEQFF
TRBV15 CATSRALRGRETQYF
TRBV12-5 CASGFNLPGTEAFF
TRBV7-8 CASSLGLGTTYNEQFF
TRBV4-3 CASSHERDRGNYGYTF
TRBV2 CASRGLHTDTQYF
TRBV7-9 CASSQTAGVSYEQYF
TRBV20-1 CSARGQGETEAFF
TRBV4-3 CASGSRSGANNEKLFF
TRBV4-1 CASSQVGYDQETQYF
TRBV5-1 CASSFRGQLYEQYF
TRBV7-9 CASSFRGGQETQYF